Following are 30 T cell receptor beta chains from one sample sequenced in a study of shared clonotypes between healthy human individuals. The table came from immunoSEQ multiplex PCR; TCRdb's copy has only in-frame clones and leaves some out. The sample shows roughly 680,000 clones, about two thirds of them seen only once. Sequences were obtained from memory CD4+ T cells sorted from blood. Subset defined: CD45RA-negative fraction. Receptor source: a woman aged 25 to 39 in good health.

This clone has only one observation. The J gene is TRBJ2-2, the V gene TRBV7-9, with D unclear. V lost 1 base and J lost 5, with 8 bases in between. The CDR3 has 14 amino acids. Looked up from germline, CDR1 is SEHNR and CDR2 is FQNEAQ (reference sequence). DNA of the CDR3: TGTGCCAGCAGCTTAGAATCGGTTACCGGGGAGCTGTTTTTT. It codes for CASSLESVTGELFF.

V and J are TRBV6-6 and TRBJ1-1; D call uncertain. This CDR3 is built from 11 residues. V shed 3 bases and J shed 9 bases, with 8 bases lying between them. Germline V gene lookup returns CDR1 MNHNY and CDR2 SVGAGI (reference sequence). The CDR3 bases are TGTGCCAGCAGTTATTTAGGTAAAGCTTTCTTT. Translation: CASSYLGKAFF.

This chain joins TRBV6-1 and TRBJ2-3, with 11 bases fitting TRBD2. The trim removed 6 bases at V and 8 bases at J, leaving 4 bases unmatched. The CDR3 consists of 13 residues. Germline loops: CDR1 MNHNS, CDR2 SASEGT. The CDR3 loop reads CASSEGLAATQYF. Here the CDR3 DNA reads TGTGCCAGCAGCGAGGGACTAGCGGCTACGCAGTATTTT.

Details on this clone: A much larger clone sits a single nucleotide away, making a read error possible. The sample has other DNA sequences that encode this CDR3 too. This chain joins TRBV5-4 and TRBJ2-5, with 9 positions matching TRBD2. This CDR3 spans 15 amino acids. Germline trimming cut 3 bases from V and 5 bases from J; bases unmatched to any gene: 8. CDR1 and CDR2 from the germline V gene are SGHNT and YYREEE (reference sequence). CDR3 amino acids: CASSSAGGPGETQYF. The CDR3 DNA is TGTGCCAGCAGCTCCGCGGGAGGGCCGGGGGAGACCCAGTACTTC.

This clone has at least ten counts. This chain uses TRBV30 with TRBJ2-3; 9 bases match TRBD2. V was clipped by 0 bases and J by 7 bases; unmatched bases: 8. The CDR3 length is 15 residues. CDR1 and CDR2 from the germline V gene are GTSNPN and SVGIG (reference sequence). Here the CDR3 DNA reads TGTGCCTGGAGTGTACCGGCGGGAGGGACAAATACGCAGTATTTT. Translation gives CAWSVPAGGTNTQYF.

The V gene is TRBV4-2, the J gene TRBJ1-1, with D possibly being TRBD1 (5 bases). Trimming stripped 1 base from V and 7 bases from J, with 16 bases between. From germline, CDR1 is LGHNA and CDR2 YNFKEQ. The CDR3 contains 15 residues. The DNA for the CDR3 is TGTGCCAGCAGCCAAGCCCCGCCCAGGGTTCATGAAGCTTTCTTT. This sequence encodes CASSQAPPRVHEAFF.

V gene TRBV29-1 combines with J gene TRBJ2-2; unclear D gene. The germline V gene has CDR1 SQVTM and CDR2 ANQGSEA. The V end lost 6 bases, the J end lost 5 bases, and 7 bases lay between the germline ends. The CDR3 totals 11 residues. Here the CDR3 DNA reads TGCAGCGTAGCCGAGACCGGGGAGCTGTTTTTT. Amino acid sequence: CSVAETGELFF.

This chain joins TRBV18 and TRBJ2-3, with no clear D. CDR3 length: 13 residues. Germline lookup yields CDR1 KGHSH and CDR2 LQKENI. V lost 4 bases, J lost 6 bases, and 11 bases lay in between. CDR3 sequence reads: CASSQLPGDTQYF. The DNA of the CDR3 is TGTGCCAGCTCACAATTGCCCGGCGATACGCAGTATTTT.

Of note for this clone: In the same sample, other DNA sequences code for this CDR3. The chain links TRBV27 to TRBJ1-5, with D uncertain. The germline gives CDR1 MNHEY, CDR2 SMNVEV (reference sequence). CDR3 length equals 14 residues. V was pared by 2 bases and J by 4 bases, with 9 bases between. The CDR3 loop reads CASSLSQANQPQHF. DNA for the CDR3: TGTGCCAGCAGTTTAAGCCAGGCAAATCAGCCCCAGCATTTT.

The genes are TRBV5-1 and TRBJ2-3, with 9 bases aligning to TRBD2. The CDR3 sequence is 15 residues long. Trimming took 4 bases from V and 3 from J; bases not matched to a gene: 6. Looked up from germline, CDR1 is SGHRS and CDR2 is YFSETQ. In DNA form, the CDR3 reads TGCGCCAGCAGCCTATTAGCGGGAGAGACAGATACGCAGTATTTT. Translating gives CASSLLAGETDTQYF.

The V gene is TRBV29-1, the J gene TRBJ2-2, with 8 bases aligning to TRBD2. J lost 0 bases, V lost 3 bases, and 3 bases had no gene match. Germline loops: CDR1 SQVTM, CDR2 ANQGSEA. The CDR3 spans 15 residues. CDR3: CSVDGGRTNTGELFF. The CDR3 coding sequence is TGCAGCGTTGACGGCGGGAGGACGAACACCGGGGAGCTGTTTTTT.

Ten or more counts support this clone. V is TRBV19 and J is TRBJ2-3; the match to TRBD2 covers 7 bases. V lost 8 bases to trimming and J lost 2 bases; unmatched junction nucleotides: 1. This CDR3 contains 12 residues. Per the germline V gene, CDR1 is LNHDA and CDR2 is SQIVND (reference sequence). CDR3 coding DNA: TGTGCCAGTGGGGACTACACAGATACGCAGTATTTT. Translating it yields CASGDYTDTQYF.

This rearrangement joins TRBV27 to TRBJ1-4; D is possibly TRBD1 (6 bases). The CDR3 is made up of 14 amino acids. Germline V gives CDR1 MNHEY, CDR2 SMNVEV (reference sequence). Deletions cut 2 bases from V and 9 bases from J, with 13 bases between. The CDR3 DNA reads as TGTGCCAGCAGTTTAAGGCCGAGGGGGAAAAAACTGTTTTTT. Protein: CASSLRPRGKKLFF.

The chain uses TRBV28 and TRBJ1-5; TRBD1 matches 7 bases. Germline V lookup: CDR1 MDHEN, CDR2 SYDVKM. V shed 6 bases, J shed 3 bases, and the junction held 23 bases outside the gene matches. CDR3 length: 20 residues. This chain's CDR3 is CASSLKGTATYKGVNQPQHF. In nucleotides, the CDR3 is TGTGCCAGCAGCCTTAAAGGGACAGCTACCTACAAAGGGGTCAATCAGCCCCAGCATTTT.

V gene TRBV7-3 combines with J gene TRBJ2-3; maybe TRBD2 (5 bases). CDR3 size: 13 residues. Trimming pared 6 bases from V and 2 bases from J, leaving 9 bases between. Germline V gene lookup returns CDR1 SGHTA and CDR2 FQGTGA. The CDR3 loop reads CASSLGLTDTQYF. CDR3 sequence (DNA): TGTGCCAGCAGTTTAGGACTCACAGATACGCAGTATTTT. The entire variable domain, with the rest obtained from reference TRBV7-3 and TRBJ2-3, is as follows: GAGVSQTPSNKVTEKGKYVELRCDPISGHTALYWYRQSLGQGPEFLIYFQGTGAADDSGLPNDRFFAVRPEGSVSTLKIQRTERGDSAVYLCASSLGLTDTQYFGPGTRLTVL.

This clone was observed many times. DNA for the CDR3: TGTGCCAGCACGGCTAGCGGGAGTCTCGGCTCCGGGGAGCTGTTTTTT. This encodes CASTASGSLGSGELFF. This rearrangement joins TRBV25-1 to TRBJ2-2; 10 bases line up with TRBD2. Trimming took 7 bases from V and 6 from J; bases not matched to a gene: 11. The germline gives CDR1 MGHDK, CDR2 SYGVNS. The CDR3 is 16 amino acids.

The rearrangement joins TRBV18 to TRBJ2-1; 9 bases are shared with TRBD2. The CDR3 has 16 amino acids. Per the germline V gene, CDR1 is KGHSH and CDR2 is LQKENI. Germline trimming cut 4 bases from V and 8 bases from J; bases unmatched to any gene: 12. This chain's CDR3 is CASSLVLGREGYEQFF. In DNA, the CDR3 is TGTGCCAGCTCACTCGTTCTCGGGCGGGAGGGCTATGAGCAGTTCTTC.

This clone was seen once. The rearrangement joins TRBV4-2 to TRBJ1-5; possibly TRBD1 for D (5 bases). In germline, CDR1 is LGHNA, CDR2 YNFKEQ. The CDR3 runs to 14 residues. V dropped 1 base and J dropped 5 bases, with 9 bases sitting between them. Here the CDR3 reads CASSQGDGDQPQHF. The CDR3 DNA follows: TGTGCCAGCAGCCAAGGGGACGGGGATCAGCCCCAGCATTTT.

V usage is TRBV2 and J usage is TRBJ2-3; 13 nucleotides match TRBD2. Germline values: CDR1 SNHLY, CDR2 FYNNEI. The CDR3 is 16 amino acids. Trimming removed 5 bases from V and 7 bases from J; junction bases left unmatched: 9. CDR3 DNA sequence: TGTGCCAGCAGTTTATCGACTAGCGGGAGGTTAAATACGCAGTATTTT. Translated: CASSLSTSGRLNTQYF.

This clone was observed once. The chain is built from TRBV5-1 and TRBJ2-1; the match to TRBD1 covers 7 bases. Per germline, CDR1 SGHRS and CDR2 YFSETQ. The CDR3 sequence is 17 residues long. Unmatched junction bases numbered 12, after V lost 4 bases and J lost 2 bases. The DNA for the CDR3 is TGCGCCAGCAGCCTCGGGGAATACAGGGGCCCCTACAATGAGCAGTTCTTC. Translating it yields CASSLGEYRGPYNEQFF.

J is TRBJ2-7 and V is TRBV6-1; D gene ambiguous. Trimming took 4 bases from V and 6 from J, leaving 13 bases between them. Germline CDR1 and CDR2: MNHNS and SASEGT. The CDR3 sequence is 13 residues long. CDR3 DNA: TGTGCCAGCAGTGGAACAAGCTTTGGCGAGCAGTACTTC. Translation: CASSGTSFGEQYF.

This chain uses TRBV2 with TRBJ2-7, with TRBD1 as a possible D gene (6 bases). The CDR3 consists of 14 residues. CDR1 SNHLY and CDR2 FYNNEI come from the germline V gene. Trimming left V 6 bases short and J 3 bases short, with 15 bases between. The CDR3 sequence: CASSTVGRGYEQYF. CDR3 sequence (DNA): TGTGCCAGCAGCACGGTCGGCAGGGGCTACGAGCAGTACTTC.

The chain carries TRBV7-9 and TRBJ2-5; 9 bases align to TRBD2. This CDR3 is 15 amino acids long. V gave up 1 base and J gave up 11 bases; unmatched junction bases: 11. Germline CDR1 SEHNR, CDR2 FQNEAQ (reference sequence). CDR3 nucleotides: TGTGCCAGCAGCTTAGTACCTAGCGGGAAAGGAGAGCAGTACTTC. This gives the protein CASSLVPSGKGEQYF.

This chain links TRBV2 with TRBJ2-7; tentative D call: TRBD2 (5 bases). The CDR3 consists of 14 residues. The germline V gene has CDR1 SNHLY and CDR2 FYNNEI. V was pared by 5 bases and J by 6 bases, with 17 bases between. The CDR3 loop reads CASSPRGTPSEQYF. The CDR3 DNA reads TGTGCCAGCAGTCCCCGGGGAACGCCGTCCGAGCAGTACTTC. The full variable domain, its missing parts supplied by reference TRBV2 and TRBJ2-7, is EPEVTQTPSHQVTQMGQEVILRCVPISNHLYFYWYRQILGQKVEFLVSFYNNEISEKSEIFDDQFSVERPDGSNFTLKIRSTKLEDSAMYFCASSPRGTPSEQYFGPGTRLTVT.

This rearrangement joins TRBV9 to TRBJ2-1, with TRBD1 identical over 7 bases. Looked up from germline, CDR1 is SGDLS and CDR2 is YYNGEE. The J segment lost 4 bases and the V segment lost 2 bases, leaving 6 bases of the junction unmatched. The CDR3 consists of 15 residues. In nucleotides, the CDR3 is TGTGCCAGCAGCGTTGGAACAGGGGCGTACAATGAGCAGTTCTTC. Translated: CASSVGTGAYNEQFF.

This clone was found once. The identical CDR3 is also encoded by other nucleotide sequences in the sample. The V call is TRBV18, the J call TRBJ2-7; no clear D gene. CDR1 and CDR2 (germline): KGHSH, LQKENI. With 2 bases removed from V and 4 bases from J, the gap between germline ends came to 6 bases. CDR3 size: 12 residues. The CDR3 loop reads CASSPSQYEQYF. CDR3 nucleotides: TGTGCCAGCTCACCATCGCAGTACGAGCAGTACTTC.

CDR3 sequence: CASSVVDGGTGELFF. In DNA, the CDR3 is TGTGCCAGCAGCGTAGTGGACGGGGGGACCGGGGAGCTGTTTTTT. V gene TRBV9 combines with J gene TRBJ2-2, with 7 positions matching TRBD2. The CDR3 has 15 amino acids. The V and J ends lost 0 bases and 5 bases, in that order; junction bases with no gene match: 4. Germline CDR1 and CDR2: SGDLS and YYNGEE. Filled out from reference TRBV9 and TRBJ2-2, the complete variable domain reads DSGVTQTPKHLITATGQRVTLRCSPRSGDLSVYWYQQSLDQGLQFLIQYYNGEERAKGNILERFSAQQFPDLHSELNLSSLELGDSALYFCASSVVDGGTGELFFGEGSRLTVL.

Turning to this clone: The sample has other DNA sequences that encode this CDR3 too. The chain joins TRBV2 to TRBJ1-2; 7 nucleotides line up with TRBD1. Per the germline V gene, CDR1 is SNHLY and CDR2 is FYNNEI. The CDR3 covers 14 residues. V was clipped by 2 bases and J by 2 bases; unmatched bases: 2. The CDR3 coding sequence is TGTGCCAGCAGTGAAAGGGGGCTGAACTATGGCTACACCTTC. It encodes CASSERGLNYGYTF. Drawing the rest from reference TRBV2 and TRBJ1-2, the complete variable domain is EPEVTQTPSHQVTQMGQEVILRCVPISNHLYFYWYRQILGQKVEFLVSFYNNEISEKSEIFDDQFSVERPDGSNFTLKIRSTKLEDSAMYFCASSERGLNYGYTFGSGTRLTVV.

The CDR3 is CASSQGVQMRKLFF. DNA of the CDR3: TGTGCCAGCAGCCAGGGGGTTCAAATGAGGAAACTGTTTTTT. The chain has TRBV7-8 and TRBJ1-4, with 7 nucleotides matching TRBD1. The CDR3 runs 14 residues. The junction had 11 bases not matched to a gene; V was cut back by 5 bases and J by 11 bases. Per the germline V gene, CDR1 is SGHVS and CDR2 is FQNEAQ.

In nucleotides, the CDR3 is TGTGCCAGCAGTTCTGGGGGGTATATAGGTACGCAGTATTTT. Protein product: CASSSGGYIGTQYF. The V gene is TRBV27, the J gene TRBJ2-3, with D possibly being TRBD2 (6 bases). V was clipped by 4 bases and J by 8 bases, with 16 bases between them. This CDR3 region has 14 residues. Germline CDR1 is MNHEY and CDR2 is SMNVEV (reference sequence).